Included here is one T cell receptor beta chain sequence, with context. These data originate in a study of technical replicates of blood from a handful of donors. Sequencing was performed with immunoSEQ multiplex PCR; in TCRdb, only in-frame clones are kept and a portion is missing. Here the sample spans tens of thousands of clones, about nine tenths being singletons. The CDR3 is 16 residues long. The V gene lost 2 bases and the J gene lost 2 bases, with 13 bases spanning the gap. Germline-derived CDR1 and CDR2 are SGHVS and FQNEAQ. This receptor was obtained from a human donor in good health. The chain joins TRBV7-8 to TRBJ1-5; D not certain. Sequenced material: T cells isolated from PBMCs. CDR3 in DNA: TGTGCCAGCAGCTTATATTCAGGTGGTGGCAATCAGCCCCAGCATTTT. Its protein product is CASSLYSGGGNQPQHF.